This TCR beta chain was retrieved from a study of CD8 T cells in ankylosing spondylitis (dated by TCRdb to the late 2010s). Concerning the study at large: The study set out to find disease-linked TCR variants by profiling T cell receptor beta repertoires in ankylosing spondylitis patients and healthy donors. In total, the full study cohort was made up of 95 to 110 healthy donors and 25 to 30 ankylosing spondylitis patients. Peripheral blood samples were taken, and synovial fluid was additionally collected from ankylosing spondylitis patients. What the work shows at the level of the full study, not this receptor alone: The disease-linked clones were reported as significantly enriched in matched synovial fluid samples from ankylosing spondylitis patients. A CD8+ phenotype was shown by the disease-linked clones, which were found at relatively low frequencies in peripheral blood. Some motif variants were previously reported in synovial fluid and blood of reactive arthritis patients, suggesting common disease-initiation mechanisms. A TCR beta motif made up of eight highly homologous amino acid variants appeared to be characteristic of blood from ankylosing spondylitis patients.

Comment on this clonotype: Its antigen target is currently unknown. No much larger clone exists at a distance of one base, and base qualities are not known.

The CDR3 goes from the cysteine to the phenylalanine over 11 residues. The kept DNA is CDR3 alone, 33 bases in frame from the first base. V is reduced by 11 bases and J by 3 bases, leaving a spacing of 11 bases between them. For CDR1 and CDR2, the germline V gene lists ENHRY and SYGVKD. TCRdb names Illumina HiSeq 2500 as the instrument used. TCR beta libraries were prepared by quantitative 5'-RACE with molecular barcodes. In the paper's pipeline: A new computational method, built on a probabilistic model of VDJ rearrangement, was used to identify disease-linked TCR variants. TCRdb cleaned the public reads at Q25 with fastp, built clones with MiXCR and kept in-frame beta chains. Duplicate CDR3 protein sequences are folded into a single record with the most common DNA and genes. TCRdb, not the authors, supplied the V and J calls. This sample gives roughly 240,000 distinct CDR3 sequences in total; 32% of them show up just once. In total, the top ten clones hold around 4% of the sample.

Here the chain combines TRBV10-3 and TRBJ2-7; TRBD2 might be the D gene, on 6 matching bases. The specimen was blood, either unsorted or a sorted T cell fraction (not recorded which). The TCR originated in a male donor with ankylosing spondylitis or in good health (not recorded which). The nucleotide sequence reads TGTGCCTCGGGGGTGGGCTACGAGCAGTACTTC. This is translated as CASGVGYEQYF.